This TCR beta chain was identified in a study of cytomegalovirus exposure and HLA in healthy donors. At sampling all donors were nominally healthy, likely with unrecorded immune exposures. A note on this clone: Its antigen remains unidentified.

V lost 1 base, J lost 4 bases, and 5 bases stayed unmatched. There are 17 residues in the CDR3. Germline V gene data show CDR1 as LGHNA and CDR2 as YSLEER. General study results and limits: Per a prior analysis, the majority of TCR beta V segments were productive roughly 87% or roughly 30% of the time. With high specificity and sensitivity, the classifier reportedly diagnosed cytomegalovirus status. Compared with the roughly 670-donor mean, an Asian-associated ancestry cluster reportedly had fewer N-insertions, according to a later analysis.

It was with 60 Vbeta and 13 Jbeta primers that the PCR ran. The protocol was immunoSEQ multiplex PCR, while the TCRdb copy is restricted to in-frame clones and leaves out a portion. Recorded for this sample: under 130,000 clones. The source of this sequence is a man aged 45-65 years in good health and CMV-seronegative. The rearrangement uses TRBV4-3 and TRBJ2-5; 14 bases match TRBD2. Sequencing was done on a sample of PBMCs. DNA for the CDR3: TGCGCCAGCAGCCAAGGTATCGGACTAGCGGGGGGAGAGACCCAGTACTTC. The encoded protein is CASSQGIGLAGGETQYF.